The rows below give T cell receptor beta chains drawn from one sample of a study of cytomegalovirus exposure and HLA in healthy donors. Data came from immunoSEQ multiplex PCR; TCRdb stores just in-frame clones and leaves some out. The sample contains about 62,000 clones, more than 70% of which appear only once. Specimen: PBMCs. The receptor source for this set is a young woman in good health and CMV-seronegative. CDR3s include the opening cysteine and the closing phenylalanine or tryptophan. Each record gives: J gene, clone size, V gene, D gene, CDR3 protein, CDR3 DNA. D genes are given only for firm matches. Clone size, where shown, is once, few, many, or a class for clones that have expanded.

J gene: TRBJ2-1
clone size: NA
V gene: TRBV7-8
D gene: TRBD1
CDR3 protein: CASSLGTGPNNEQFF
CDR3 DNA: TGTGCCAGCAGCTTAGGGACAGGTCCTAACAATGAGCAGTTCTTC

J gene: TRBJ2-2
clone size: once
V gene: TRBV5-1
D gene: NA
CDR3 protein: CASSLGTGGVHGELFF
CDR3 DNA: TGCGCCAGCAGCTTGGGCACTGGAGGGGTTCACGGGGAGCTGTTTTTT

J gene: TRBJ2-2
clone size: NA
V gene: TRBV5-1
D gene: NA
CDR3 protein: CASSLGAGALTTGELFF
CDR3 DNA: TGCGCCAGCAGCTTGGGGGCGGGGGCCCTGACCACCGGGGAGCTGTTTTTT

J gene: TRBJ2-5
clone size: NA
V gene: TRBV19
D gene: NA
CDR3 protein: CASSIGYGWQETQYF
CDR3 DNA: TGTGCCAGTAGTATCGGGTATGGGTGGCAAGAGACCCAGTACTTC

J gene: TRBJ2-1
clone size: once
V gene: TRBV27
D gene: NA
CDR3 protein: CASSLSGQNEQFF
CDR3 DNA: TGTGCCAGCAGTTTATCGGGGCAGAATGAGCAGTTCTTC

J gene: TRBJ2-3
clone size: NA
V gene: TRBV6-6
D gene: NA
CDR3 protein: CATSAGVKGRTDTQYF
CDR3 DNA: TGTGCCACCTCCGCCGGGGTTAAGGGTCGAACAGATACGCAGTATTTT

J gene: TRBJ2-5
clone size: NA
V gene: TRBV7-9
D gene: TRBD2
CDR3 protein: CASGLAEEETQYF
CDR3 DNA: TGTGCCAGCGGGCTAGCGGAAGAAGAGACCCAGTACTTC

J gene: TRBJ2-7
clone size: NA
V gene: TRBV5-5
D gene: TRBD2
CDR3 protein: CASSSPSGQYF
CDR3 DNA: TGTGCCAGCAGCTCCCCTAGCGGCCAGTACTTC

J gene: TRBJ2-3
clone size: few
V gene: TRBV4-3
D gene: TRBD1
CDR3 protein: CASSPYAGTGSTDTQYF
CDR3 DNA: TGCGCCAGCAGCCCATATGCCGGGACAGGATCCACAGATACGCAGTATTTT

J gene: TRBJ2-5
clone size: NA
V gene: TRBV2
D gene: TRBD2
CDR3 protein: CASSEPSGLQETQYF
CDR3 DNA: TGTGCCAGCAGTGAGCCTAGCGGCCTCCAAGAGACCCAGTACTTC

J gene: TRBJ2-7
clone size: NA
V gene: TRBV4-1
D gene: TRBD1
CDR3 protein: CASSQEGPGGTYEQYF
CDR3 DNA: TGCGCCAGCAGCCAAGAGGGCCCAGGGGGCACTTACGAGCAGTACTTC

J gene: TRBJ1-2
clone size: NA
V gene: TRBV4-1
D gene: NA
CDR3 protein: CASSPFWAGRTYGYTF
CDR3 DNA: TGCGCCAGCAGCCCCTTTTGGGCAGGGCGCACCTATGGCTACACCTTC

J gene: TRBJ1-1
clone size: NA
V gene: TRBV6-5
D gene: NA
CDR3 protein: CASSQSSNTEAFF
CDR3 DNA: TGTGCCAGCAGTCAGTCCTCAAACACTGAAGCTTTCTTT

J gene: TRBJ1-1
clone size: few
V gene: TRBV27
D gene: NA
CDR3 protein: CASSLRVEGWTEAFF
CDR3 DNA: TGTGCCAGCAGTTTACGCGTCGAGGGTTGGACTGAAGCTTTCTTT

J gene: TRBJ1-1
clone size: NA
V gene: TRBV10-1
D gene: TRBD1
CDR3 protein: CASRINPGQGAFDAEAFF
CDR3 DNA: TGCGCCAGCAGAATCAATCCGGGACAGGGGGCTTTCGATGCTGAAGCTTTCTTT